This T cell receptor (beta chain) is drawn from a study of blood T cell repertoires in COVID-19. Study in general: From the United States, Italy and Spain came samples of acute and convalescent COVID-19. From T cells, B-cell-depleted T cells, or PBMCs came the material, which was cDNA or gDNA.

Authors' analysis steps: Scientists estimated how many nucleated cells there were by amplifying reference gene primers. The table came from immunoSEQ multiplex PCR; TCRdb's copy has only in-frame clones and leaves some out. The D gene and trimming were derived from the DNA, and the V and J assignments and clone size from that table. The sample contains 170,000 or so clones, roughly nine tenths of which appear only once. The germline gives CDR1 SEHNR, CDR2 FQNEAQ (reference sequence). The V end was cut by 1 base, the J end by 13 bases, with 11 bases between. The CDR3 is made up of 13 amino acids. The material sequenced was peripheral blood. This clonotype was obtained from a man aged 45-65 years with acute or convalescent COVID-19. The V and J genes are TRBV7-9 and TRBJ1-6; unclear D gene. The CDR3 DNA reads TGTGCCAGCAGCTTAGAGGGAGTTCATCCCCTCCACTTT. Its protein is CASSLEGVHPLHF.